One sample yielded the 22 T cell receptor beta chains listed below, sequenced in a study of tissue T cells after allogeneic stem cell transplantation. Clones were read by immunoSEQ multiplex PCR, and TCRdb kept only the in-frame ones, dropping some. The sample lists some 28,000 clones, approximately 83% occurring once. The material was blood, obtained before transplantation. These receptors were taken from a woman aged 18-49 years who later had graft-versus-host disease after an allogeneic stem cell transplant.

V is TRBV9 and J is TRBJ1-6, with 8 bases fitting TRBD1. Losses at the gene ends were 6 bases for V and 3 bases for J; bases not matched to a gene: 5. The CDR3 extends over 15 amino acids. Per the germline V gene, CDR1 is SGDLS and CDR2 is YYNGEE. CDR3 in amino acids: CASNTGTGYNSPLHF. Written as DNA, the CDR3 is TGTGCCAGCAACACCGGGACAGGCTATAATTCACCCCTCCACTTT.

This rearrangement joins TRBV2 to TRBJ1-2; no definite D call. V lost 4 bases and J 4 bases, leaving 16 bases between the germline ends. This CDR3 spans 15 amino acids. Germline V gives CDR1 SNHLY, CDR2 FYNNEI. Here the CDR3 DNA reads TGTGCCAGCAGTGTTTCAAACGACCCCTCCTATGGCTACACCTTC. It codes for CASSVSNDPSYGYTF. The complete variable domain, with remaining parts taken from reference TRBV2 and TRBJ1-2, reads EPEVTQTPSHQVTQMGQEVILRCVPISNHLYFYWYRQILGQKVEFLVSFYNNEISEKSEIFDDQFSVERPDGSNFTLKIRSTKLEDSAMYFCASSVSNDPSYGYTFGSGTRLTVV.

V usage is TRBV7-2 and J usage is TRBJ2-4, with 7 bases identical to TRBD2. J lost 7 bases, V lost 1 base, and 4 bases had no gene match. The CDR3 has 14 residues. Germline CDR1 is SGHTA and CDR2 is FQGNSA. The CDR3 DNA sequence: TGTGCCAGCAGCTTAGTAGGACTAGGTAACATTCAGTACTTC. It codes for CASSLVGLGNIQYF. Supplemented by reference TRBV7-2 and TRBJ2-4, the full variable domain reads GAGVSQSPSNKVTEKGKDVELRCDPISGHTALYWYRQSLGQGLEFLIYFQGNSAPDKSGLPSDRFSAERTGGSVSTLTIQRTQQEDSAVYLCASSLVGLGNIQYFGAGTRLSVL.

The V and J genes are TRBV4-2 and TRBJ2-7, with 11 bases that match TRBD2. There are 16 residues in the CDR3. Trimming cost V 0 bases and J 3 bases; bases outside gene matches: 4. Germline V gene sequence: CDR1 LGHNA, CDR2 YNFKEQ. CDR3 sequence: CASSQELAGVHYEQYF. The DNA for the CDR3 is TGTGCCAGCAGCCAAGAACTAGCGGGAGTGCACTACGAGCAGTACTTC.

This sequence joins TRBV11-2 and TRBJ1-1, with TRBD1 matching over 7 bases. Germline trimming cut 3 bases from V and 2 bases from J; bases unmatched to any gene: 3. Germline assignment: CDR1 SGHAT and CDR2 FQNNGV. This CDR3 is built from 14 residues. The CDR3 sequence is CASSFTGVNTEAFF. The CDR3 DNA reads as TGTGCCAGCAGCTTCACAGGGGTTAACACTGAAGCTTTCTTT.

Here the CDR3 reads CASSLRPGAGWGETQYF. The CDR3 DNA reads as TGTGCCAGCAGCTTACGACCCGGTGCAGGCTGGGGGGAGACCCAGTACTTC. The chain employs TRBV11-2 and TRBJ2-5, with D perhaps assigned TRBD1 or TRBD2 (5 bases each). V lost 2 bases and J lost 5, with 21 bases in between. The CDR3 sequence is 17 residues long. The germline V gene has CDR1 SGHAT and CDR2 FQNNGV. Full variable domain (rest looked up from reference TRBV11-2 and TRBJ2-5): EAGVAQSPRYKIIEKRQSVAFWCNPISGHATLYWYQQILGQGPKLLIQFQNNGVVDDSQLPKDRFSAERLKGVDSTLKIQPAKLEDSAVYLCASSLRPGAGWGETQYFGPGTRLLVL.

The chain uses TRBV5-1 and TRBJ1-6, with D tentatively TRBD1 (6 bases). Germline values: CDR1 SGHRS, CDR2 YFSETQ. The CDR3 contains 15 residues. V lost 4 bases and J lost 7, with 15 bases in between. In nucleotides, the CDR3 is TGCGCCAGCAGCGGACGCCAGGGGTCGAATTCACCCCTCCACTTT. Protein: CASSGRQGSNSPLHF.

V and J are TRBV4-2 and TRBJ2-1; 7 positions match TRBD2. CDR1 and CDR2 (germline): LGHNA, YNFKEQ. The CDR3 runs 16 residues. Losses at the gene ends were 1 base for V and 4 bases for J; bases not matched to a gene: 7. The chain's CDR3 is CASSQVGLADYNEQFF. The CDR3 DNA follows: TGTGCCAGCAGCCAAGTGGGGCTAGCGGATTACAATGAGCAGTTCTTC.

The rearrangement links TRBV5-1 to TRBJ1-2; D possibly corresponds to TRBD1 (5 bases). Germline V gene sequence: CDR1 SGHRS, CDR2 YFSETQ. V was trimmed by 5 bases and J by 7 bases, leaving 12 bases between them. This CDR3 comprises 12 residues. CDR3 amino acids: CASRDGGTGYTF. The CDR3 DNA sequence: TGCGCCAGCAGAGATGGGGGAACTGGCTACACCTTC.

The chain couples TRBV9 to TRBJ1-6; D perhaps matches TRBD1 (6 bases). Germline V CDR1 and CDR2: SGDLS, YYNGEE. V gave up 6 bases and J gave up 5 bases, with 12 bases separating them. The CDR3 has 14 amino acids. The CDR3 DNA reads as TGTGCCAGCACCGAGGGGGTCAATAATTCACCCCTCCACTTT. Its protein is CASTEGVNNSPLHF.

This rearrangement joins TRBV27 to TRBJ2-7, with D possibly called TRBD1 or TRBD2 (5 bases each). The CDR3 runs to 17 residues. V lost 2 bases and J lost 0, with 17 bases in between. Germline V gene lookup returns CDR1 MNHEY and CDR2 SMNVEV (reference sequence). CDR3 sequence: CASSLGPGPWSSYEQYF. In DNA form, the CDR3 reads TGTGCCAGCAGTTTAGGACCGGGGCCTTGGAGCTCCTACGAGCAGTACTTC.

The rearrangement uses TRBV9 and TRBJ1-5; TRBD1 agrees at 7 bases. CDR1 SGDLS and CDR2 YYNGEE come from the germline V gene. Trimming removed 0 bases from V and 6 bases from J; junction bases left unmatched: 6. This CDR3 is 15 amino acids long. The CDR3 loop is CASSVGEGAGQPQHF. DNA of the CDR3: TGTGCCAGCAGCGTAGGAGAGGGGGCCGGTCAGCCCCAGCATTTT.

This clone is a singleton in its sample. This chain joins TRBV11-2 and TRBJ2-7; possibly TRBD1 for D (6 bases). The V gene lost 6 bases and the J gene lost 3 bases, with 9 bases spanning the gap. The CDR3 has 12 residues. CDR1 and CDR2 from the germline V gene are SGHAT and FQNNGV. The CDR3 reads CASRGQIYEQYF. CDR3 in DNA: TGTGCCAGCAGAGGACAGATCTACGAGCAGTACTTC. Supplemented by reference TRBV11-2 and TRBJ2-7, the full variable domain reads EAGVAQSPRYKIIEKRQSVAFWCNPISGHATLYWYQQILGQGPKLLIQFQNNGVVDDSQLPKDRFSAERLKGVDSTLKIQPAKLEDSAVYLCASRGQIYEQYFGPGTRLTVT.

The rearrangement uses TRBV19 and TRBJ2-7, with D hard to call. Trimming removed 4 bases from V and 5 bases from J, with 15 bases in between. CDR3 length equals 14 residues. Germline CDR1 is LNHDA and CDR2 is SQIVND (reference sequence). CDR3 DNA: TGTGCCAGTAGTAGTTGGGGTGGGTATAACGAGCAGTACTTC. It is translated as CASSSWGGYNEQYF.

V is TRBV30 and J is TRBJ1-2; D ambiguous. This CDR3 has 11 residues. Germline V gene sequence: CDR1 GTSNPN, CDR2 SVGIG (reference sequence). Trimming took 0 bases from V and 8 from J, leaving 7 bases between them. The CDR3 loop is CAWSVYVGYTF. The CDR3 DNA follows: TGTGCCTGGAGTGTATATGTAGGCTACACCTTC.

This clone was counted once. The chain has TRBV28 and TRBJ1-6; maybe TRBD1 (6 bases). Trimming took off 3 bases at V and 7 bases at J, with 10 bases between the two ends. Germline V gives CDR1 MDHEN, CDR2 SYDVKM. This CDR3 is built from 14 residues. CDR3 sequence (DNA): TGTGCCAGCAGTTTGTTGACAGGAAATTCACCCCTCCACTTT. Its protein product is CASSLLTGNSPLHF.

V is TRBV6-5 and J is TRBJ1-1, with a tentative D call TRBD1 (5 bases). V was cut by 4 bases and J by 3 bases, with 18 bases left in between. The CDR3 loop spans 16 amino acids. Germline V gene sequence: CDR1 MNHEY, CDR2 SVGAGI. As DNA, the CDR3 is TGTGCCAGCAGTTCCTTCGGAATGGGAGGGGACACTGAAGCTTTCTTT. Translating gives CASSSFGMGGDTEAFF.

The chain recombines TRBV9 with TRBJ2-1; D remains ambiguous. CDR3 size: 14 residues. Deletions cut 3 bases from V and 0 bases from J, with 7 bases between. In germline, CDR1 is SGDLS, CDR2 YYNGEE. The CDR3 loop reads CASSERSSYNEQFF. The CDR3 DNA sequence: TGTGCCAGCAGCGAGAGAAGCTCCTACAATGAGCAGTTCTTC.

The chain combines TRBV5-6 with TRBJ1-2, with D unclear. Germline-derived CDR1 and CDR2 are SGHDT and YYEEEE. V was trimmed by 4 bases and J by 6 bases, leaving 16 bases between them. The CDR3 sequence is 14 residues long. The CDR3 reads CASSPSLEGDGYTF. CDR3 bases: TGTGCCAGCAGCCCCTCTCTGGAGGGCGATGGCTACACCTTC.

V and J are TRBV28 and TRBJ1-5; 7 bases agree with TRBD1. Trimming removed 10 bases from V and 6 bases from J; junction bases left unmatched: 12. This CDR3 contains 14 residues. Per the germline V gene, CDR1 is MDHEN and CDR2 is SYDVKM. The CDR3 protein is CATGTTGKGQPQHF. The CDR3 DNA sequence: TGTGCCACCGGAACGACAGGGAAGGGTCAGCCCCAGCATTTT.

The J gene is TRBJ1-2, the V gene TRBV6-5, with TRBD1 matching 7 bases. The CDR3 runs 14 residues. Germline CDR1 reads MNHEY; CDR2 reads SVGAGI. The trim removed 5 bases at V and 7 bases at J, leaving 10 bases unmatched. CDR3 sequence: CASSPQGGRGGYTF. For the CDR3, the DNA is TGTGCCAGCAGTCCCCAGGGGGGGCGCGGTGGCTACACCTTC.

This rearrangement joins TRBV5-1 to TRBJ1-1, with D possibly TRBD1 on 5 matching bases. Germline assignment: CDR1 SGHRS and CDR2 YFSETQ. V was pared by 1 base and J by 1 base, with 11 bases between. The CDR3 runs 15 residues. The CDR3 nucleotides are TGCGCCAGCAGCTTGAGAGGGGTACAGAACACTGAAGCTTTCTTT. Its translation is CASSLRGVQNTEAFF.